A selection of T cell receptor beta chains follows, all from one sample in a study of cytomegalovirus exposure and HLA in healthy donors. Produced via immunoSEQ multiplex PCR; TCRdb's table is partial and in-frame only. The sample totals about 54,000 clones. Input material: PBMCs. These receptors all stem from a middle-aged woman in good health and CMV-seronegative. CDR3s leave out the opening cysteine and the closing phenylalanine or tryptophan. A D gene is named only where the DNA matches it firmly.

CDR3aa: ASSLEQGKDGNTIY
d_gene: .
j_gene: TRBJ1-3
v_gene: TRBV11-2

CDR3aa: ASSSGTGELF
d_gene: .
j_gene: TRBJ2-2
v_gene: TRBV11-3

CDR3aa: ASSRQGGHNEQF
d_gene: TRBD1
j_gene: TRBJ2-1
v_gene: TRBV6-5

CDR3aa: ASRGQALYGYT
d_gene: TRBD1
j_gene: TRBJ1-2
v_gene: TRBV28

CDR3aa: ASSTGTVYNEQF
d_gene: .
j_gene: TRBJ2-1
v_gene: TRBV5-1

CDR3aa: ASSLVGAGELF
d_gene: .
j_gene: TRBJ2-2
v_gene: TRBV7-9

CDR3aa: ASRDRQAGEPQH
d_gene: .
j_gene: TRBJ1-5
v_gene: TRBV2

CDR3aa: ASSYGGGDYGYT
d_gene: .
j_gene: TRBJ1-2
v_gene: TRBV6-5

CDR3aa: ASSLSGSLNTEAF
d_gene: .
j_gene: TRBJ1-1
v_gene: TRBV5-1

CDR3aa: ASSPWTGGSYNSPLH
d_gene: TRBD1
j_gene: TRBJ1-6
v_gene: TRBV7-2

CDR3aa: ASSSSPGEDF
d_gene: .
j_gene: TRBJ1-1
v_gene: TRBV28

CDR3aa: ASSFLDGRAQF
d_gene: TRBD2
j_gene: TRBJ2-1
v_gene: TRBV13

CDR3aa: ASSPLDSGSNEQF
d_gene: TRBD2
j_gene: TRBJ2-1
v_gene: TRBV18

CDR3aa: ASSPLGGSYGYT
d_gene: .
j_gene: TRBJ1-2
v_gene: TRBV7-2

CDR3aa: ASSPSGGRNTEAF
d_gene: .
j_gene: TRBJ1-1
v_gene: TRBV18

CDR3aa: ARSLVGTGKKLGGYT
d_gene: TRBD1
j_gene: TRBJ1-2
v_gene: TRBV5-3

CDR3aa: ASSLVLSEQF
d_gene: .
j_gene: TRBJ2-1
v_gene: TRBV7-6

CDR3aa: ASSLSDRAGYEQY
d_gene: TRBD1
j_gene: TRBJ2-7
v_gene: TRBV28

CDR3aa: ASSQTGWANEKLF
d_gene: .
j_gene: TRBJ1-4
v_gene: TRBV4-3

CDR3aa: ASSYSRGGETQY
d_gene: .
j_gene: TRBJ2-5
v_gene: TRBV6-5

CDR3aa: ASAGTGDQRYT
d_gene: TRBD1
j_gene: TRBJ1-2
v_gene: TRBV18

CDR3aa: ASSPQARGSNEKLF
d_gene: .
j_gene: TRBJ1-4
v_gene: TRBV7-8

CDR3aa: ASSPSSFLEQY
d_gene: .
j_gene: TRBJ2-7
v_gene: TRBV18

CDR3aa: ASSLGAANTGELF
d_gene: .
j_gene: TRBJ2-2
v_gene: TRBV5-1

CDR3aa: ASSSGTENQPQH
d_gene: TRBD1
j_gene: TRBJ1-5
v_gene: TRBV28

CDR3aa: AWSRFSGTDMTYT
d_gene: TRBD1
j_gene: TRBJ1-2
v_gene: TRBV30

CDR3aa: ASSQLRGGGNEAF
d_gene: .
j_gene: TRBJ1-1
v_gene: TRBV6-6

CDR3aa: ASNLIGTHEAF
d_gene: .
j_gene: TRBJ1-1
v_gene: TRBV6-5

CDR3aa: ASSTTGDTEAF
d_gene: TRBD1
j_gene: TRBJ1-1
v_gene: TRBV19

CDR3aa: ATSPSVGPETQY
d_gene: .
j_gene: TRBJ2-5
v_gene: TRBV15

CDR3aa: ASRASGTYEQY
d_gene: .
j_gene: TRBJ2-7
v_gene: TRBV25-1

CDR3aa: AWRGIGGNQPQH
d_gene: .
j_gene: TRBJ1-5
v_gene: TRBV30

CDR3aa: ASSLSHRGTEAF
d_gene: TRBD1
j_gene: TRBJ1-1
v_gene: TRBV7-9